Shown below are 2 T cell receptor beta chains from a single sample sequenced in a study of T cells in Graves' hyperthyroidism and ophthalmopathy. RNA transcripts yielded amplified TCR beta CDR3 regions. Carried out on the TCR CDR3, a first-round RT-PCR used the HTBI primer set. TCRdb independently ran MiXCR on the multiplex PCR reads; one entry per CDR3 protein. The sample has roughly 360,000 distinct CDR3 sequences; about 14% are singletons. Sequencing used blood. Receptors were obtained from a man younger than 40 with Graves' hyperthyroidism that later progressed to Graves' ophthalmopathy.

There are many counts of this clonotype. The J gene is TRBJ1-5, the V gene TRBV28; 9 bases fit TRBD1. In germline, CDR1 is MDHEN, CDR2 SYDVKM. CDR3 size: 15 residues. With 3 bases clipped from V and 4 bases from J, the junction kept 4 bases outside the gene matches. CDR3 protein: CASSFLGTGNQPQHF. CDR3 in DNA: TGTGCCAGCAGTTTCCTCGGGACAGGGAATCAGCCCCAGCATTTT.

This clonotype was seen at least ten times. The V and J genes are TRBV28 and TRBJ2-1; D unresolved. The CDR3 extends over 11 amino acids. The ends were cut back, 5 bases at V and 10 bases at J, with 9 bases in the middle. Germline CDR1 reads MDHEN; CDR2 reads SYDVKM. CDR3 bases: TGTGCCAGCAGTACTCCCAGGGAGCAGTTCTTC. Protein: CASSTPREQFF. The complete variable domain, with remaining parts taken from reference TRBV28 and TRBJ2-1, reads DVKVTQSSRYLVKRTGEKVFLECVQDMDHENMFWYRQDPGLGLRLIYFSYDVKMKEKGDIPEGYSVSREKKERFSLILESASTNQTSMYLCASSTPREQFFGPGTRLTVL.